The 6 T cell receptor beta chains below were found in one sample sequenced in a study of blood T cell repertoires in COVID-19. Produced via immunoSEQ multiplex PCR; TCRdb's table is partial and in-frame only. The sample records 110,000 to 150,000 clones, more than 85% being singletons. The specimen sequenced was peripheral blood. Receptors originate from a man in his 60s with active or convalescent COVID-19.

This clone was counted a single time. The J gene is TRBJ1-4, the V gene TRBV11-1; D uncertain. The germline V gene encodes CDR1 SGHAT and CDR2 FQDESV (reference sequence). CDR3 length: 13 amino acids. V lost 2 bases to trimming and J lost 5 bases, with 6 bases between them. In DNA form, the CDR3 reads TGTGCCAGCAGCTTACTAGGCAATGAAAAACTGTTTTTT. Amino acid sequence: CASSLLGNEKLFF. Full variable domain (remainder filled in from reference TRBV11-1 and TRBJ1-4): EAEVAQSPRYKITEKSQAVAFWCDPISGHATLYWYRQILGQGPELLVQFQDESVVDDSQLPKDRFSAERLKGVDSTLKIQPAELGDSAMYLCASSLLGNEKLFFGSGTQLSVL.

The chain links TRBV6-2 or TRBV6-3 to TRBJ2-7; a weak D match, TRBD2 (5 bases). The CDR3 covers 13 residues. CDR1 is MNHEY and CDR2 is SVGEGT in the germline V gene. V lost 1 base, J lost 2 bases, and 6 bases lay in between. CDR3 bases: TGTGCCAGCAGTTACTGGGAGACCTACGAGCAGTACTTC. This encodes CASSYWETYEQYF.

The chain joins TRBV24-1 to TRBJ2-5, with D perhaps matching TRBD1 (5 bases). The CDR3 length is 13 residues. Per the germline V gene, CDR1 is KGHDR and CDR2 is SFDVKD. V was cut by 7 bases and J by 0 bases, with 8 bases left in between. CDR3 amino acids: CATRDRNQETQYF. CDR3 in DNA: TGTGCCACCAGAGACAGAAACCAAGAGACCCAGTACTTC.

CDR3 DNA sequence: TGTGCCAGCAGCTTGGGGCCTAATTCACCCCTCCACTTT. Protein: CASSLGPNSPLHF. The chain is built from TRBV3-1 (or the pseudogene TRBV3-2) and TRBJ1-6; TRBD1 might be the D (5 bases). This CDR3 is 13 amino acids long. Germline assignment: CDR1 LGHDT and CDR2 YNNKEL (reference sequence). V was clipped by 5 bases and J by 6 bases, with 8 bases between them.

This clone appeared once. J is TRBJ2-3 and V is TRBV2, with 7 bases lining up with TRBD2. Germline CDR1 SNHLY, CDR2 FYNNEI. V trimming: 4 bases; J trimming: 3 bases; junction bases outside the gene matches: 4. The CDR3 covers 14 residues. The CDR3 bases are TGTGCCAGCAGTGTCTTGGGAGGGACAGATACGCAGTATTTT. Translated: CASSVLGGTDTQYF.

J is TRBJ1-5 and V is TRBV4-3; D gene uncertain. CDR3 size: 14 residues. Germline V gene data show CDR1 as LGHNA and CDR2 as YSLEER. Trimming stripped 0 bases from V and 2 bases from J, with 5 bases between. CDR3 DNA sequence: TGCGCCAGCAGCCAAGATAATGGCAATCAGCCCCAGCATTTT. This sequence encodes CASSQDNGNQPQHF.